This T cell receptor (beta chain) is from a study of PD-1 blockade in mismatch repair-deficient tumors. Study results and limitations: Rapid post-treatment expansion, then contraction, generally preceding radiologic response, marked tumor-resident clones.

Here immunoSEQ multiplex PCR was the method, and the copy in TCRdb shows in-frame clones only, minus some. The table shows roughly 79,000 clones, with 70% to 90% occurring only once. The CDR3 runs to 13 residues. Germline values: CDR1 SGHRS, CDR2 YFSETQ. The germline V and J ends were trimmed by 1 base and 7 bases, with 12 bases remaining between them. Turning to this clone: The antigen is not known.

TCR sequencing covered a few patients who responded to pembrolizumab. This TCR came from an adult with mismatch repair-deficient cancer. V usage is TRBV5-1 and J usage is TRBJ2-7; D perhaps matches TRBD2 (6 bases). The starting material was peripheral blood, obtained 44 weeks after starting pembrolizumab. CDR3 sequence: CASSLFPAGEQYF. The CDR3 region has the DNA TGCGCCAGCAGCTTGTTCCCGGCGGGGGAGCAGTACTTC.